Shown below are 14 T cell receptor beta chains from a single sample sequenced in a study of T-cell reconstitution after alpha-beta-depleted transplantation in children. The authors prepared the TCRbeta library with unique molecular identifiers. MiXCR was run by TCRdb on the PCR reads, yielding one entry per CDR3 protein. Of about 580,000 distinct CDR3 sequences listed, over 25% are singletons. The source was PBMCs, collected before TCRalphabeta/CD19-depleted stem cell transplant. The receptors come from a boy less than two years old with Wiskott-Aldrich syndrome, due to receive a stem cell transplant.

The chain's CDR3 is CASSLDGLVRYEQYF. The CDR3 DNA reads TGTGCCAGCAGCTTAGACGGTTTGGTGAGGTACGAGCAGTACTTC. J is TRBJ2-7 and V is TRBV11-2; D gene unclear. The CDR3 extends over 15 amino acids. Trimming took off 0 bases at V and 4 bases at J, with 13 bases between the two ends. Germline V gives CDR1 SGHAT, CDR2 FQNNGV.

The rearrangement uses TRBV3-1 and TRBJ2-1, with 8 bases matching TRBD2. The germline V gene has CDR1 LGHDT and CDR2 YNNKEL (reference sequence). This CDR3 comprises 15 residues. The ends lost 4 bases at V and 3 bases at J; junction bases unmatched: 5. CDR3 sequence: CASSRSGIYYNEQFF. CDR3 sequence (DNA): TGTGCCAGCAGCCGTAGCGGGATATACTACAATGAGCAGTTCTTC.

This clonotype was seen only a few times. This chain uses TRBV20-1 with TRBJ1-4; D gene ambiguous. The germline CDR1 and CDR2 sequences are DFQATT and SNEGSKA (reference sequence). The CDR3 loop spans 16 amino acids. V was cut by 1 base and J by 0 bases, with 12 bases left in between. This CDR3 reads CSARAVTLATNEKLFF. The CDR3 DNA reads TGCAGTGCTAGAGCTGTGACCCTCGCAACTAATGAAAAACTGTTTTTT.

This clonotype was observed a few times. V is TRBV5-1 and J is TRBJ2-1; TRBD1 or TRBD2 may be the D gene (5 bases each). This CDR3 spans 14 amino acids. The V gene lost 4 bases and the J gene lost 8 bases, with 16 bases spanning the gap. CDR1 is SGHRS and CDR2 is YFSETQ in the germline V gene. CDR3 DNA: TGCGCCAGCAGCCACCGGGGCCCCACCGATGAGCAGTTCTTC. The encoded protein is CASSHRGPTDEQFF.

The sample holds a few counts of this clonotype. J is TRBJ2-5 and V is TRBV20-1; D may be TRBD1 (6 bases). With 6 bases removed from V and 2 bases from J, the gap between germline ends came to 16 bases. The CDR3 runs to 14 residues. CDR1 and CDR2 (germline): DFQATT, SNEGSKA (reference sequence). Here the CDR3 DNA reads TGCAGTGCCTCCAGGACAGCCCAACAAGAGACCCAGTACTTC. Translation: CSASRTAQQETQYF.

This clonotype was seen a handful of times. CDR3 bases: TGTGCCAGCAGTCTAAAAAACCCCTCCTACAATGAGCAGTTCTTC. Its protein product is CASSLKNPSYNEQFF. The V gene is TRBV12-3 or TRBV12-4, the J gene TRBJ2-1; no reliable D call. The CDR3 runs to 15 residues. V lost 5 bases and J lost 0, with 11 bases in between.

The table lists this clonotype with a few counts. The chain uses TRBV5-1 and TRBJ1-4, with D maybe TRBD1 (6 bases). The ends were cut back, 7 bases at V and 5 bases at J, with 9 bases in the middle. CDR3 length: 12 amino acids. The germline gives CDR1 SGHRS, CDR2 YFSETQ. The CDR3 nucleotides read TGCGCCAGCCGTACAGGGAATGAAAAACTGTTTTTT. It is translated as CASRTGNEKLFF.

The chain links TRBV6-5 to TRBJ2-1; 10 bases are shared with TRBD2. Trimming at V came to 8 bases and at J to 0 bases, leaving 10 bases not matched to a gene. CDR3 length: 17 amino acids. The germline CDR1 and CDR2 sequences are MNHEY and SVGAGI. The CDR3, as DNA: TGTGCCAGCCTTGGCGGGACTAGCGCCTTCTCCTACAATGAGCAGTTCTTC. This codes for CASLGGTSAFSYNEQFF.

The V and J genes are TRBV5-1 and TRBJ2-1; D remains unclear. V shed 0 bases and J shed 7 bases, with 8 bases lying between them. Germline V gene lookup returns CDR1 SGHRS and CDR2 YFSETQ. The CDR3 totals 13 residues. In DNA form, the CDR3 reads TGCGCCAGCAGCTTGGAAATGGCGAATGAGCAGTTCTTC. Translating it yields CASSLEMANEQFF.

The chain uses TRBV29-1 and TRBJ2-1; 7 nucleotides line up with TRBD2. The CDR3 sequence is 15 residues long. Germline loops: CDR1 SQVTM, CDR2 ANQGSEA. Losses at the gene ends were 1 base for V and 4 bases for J; bases not matched to a gene: 7. The CDR3 is CSVEGSGTGYNEQFF. CDR3 nucleotides: TGCAGCGTTGAAGGAAGCGGGACGGGGTACAATGAGCAGTTCTTC.

The chain joins TRBV11-2 to TRBJ2-2; TRBD2 aligns across 13 bases. The CDR3 length is 17 residues. V lost 5 bases, J lost 0 bases, and 3 bases stayed unmatched. CDR1 and CDR2 from the germline V gene are SGHAT and FQNNGV. The CDR3 sequence: CASSPLAGGPNTGELFF. CDR3 coding DNA: TGTGCCAGCAGCCCACTAGCGGGAGGGCCGAACACCGGGGAGCTGTTTTTT. The whole variable domain, filled in from reference TRBV11-2 and TRBJ2-2, reads EAGVAQSPRYKIIEKRQSVAFWCNPISGHATLYWYQQILGQGPKLLIQFQNNGVVDDSQLPKDRFSAERLKGVDSTLKIQPAKLEDSAVYLCASSPLAGGPNTGELFFGEGSRLTVL.

This chain connects TRBV7-8 to TRBJ2-1; D not resolved. V was shortened by 3 bases and J by 4 bases, with 13 bases between the two germline ends. This CDR3 is built from 15 residues. The V gene's germline CDR1 is SGHVS and CDR2 FQNEAQ. The CDR3 bases are TGTGCCAGCAGCTTCGGGCGGCAGAAGTACAATGAGCAGTTCTTC. Protein product: CASSFGRQKYNEQFF.

V gene TRBV7-8 combines with J gene TRBJ2-2; TRBD1 matches at 12 bases. CDR3 length: 15 residues. V lost 6 bases to trimming and J lost 4 bases; unmatched junction nucleotides: 3. CDR1 is SGHVS, CDR2 FQNEAQ, per germline. The CDR3 is CASRTGQGATGELFF. The CDR3 DNA follows: TGTGCCAGCAGGACGGGACAGGGGGCCACCGGGGAGCTGTTTTTT.

This clonotype came up a few times. The chain recombines TRBV12-3 or TRBV12-4 with TRBJ2-1, with 15 bases that match TRBD2. Trimming at V came to 5 bases and at J to 8 bases, leaving 7 bases not matched to a gene. This CDR3 is built from 16 residues. The CDR3: CASSAGLAGGGDEQFF. The CDR3 DNA is TGTGCCAGCAGTGCGGGACTAGCGGGAGGAGGCGATGAGCAGTTCTTC.